The rows below give T cell receptor beta chains drawn from one sample of a study of T cells in pancreatic ductal adenocarcinoma. Profiling relied on immunoSEQ multiplex PCR, and the TCRdb table lists in-frame clones only, not all of them. Found here are 85,000 to 120,000 clones, about 95% of them singletons; the top ten hold less than 4%. Source material: PBMCs. These receptors came from a human donor with pancreatic ductal adenocarcinoma. The CDR3 runs from the conserved cysteine through the conserved F or W. A D gene is named only where the DNA matches it firmly. Clone size, where shown, is once, few, many, or a class for clones that have expanded.

TRBV10-3	TRBJ2-1	-	13	TRBD2	CATGTSSYNEQFF	TGTGCCACCGGGACTAGCAGTTACAATGAGCAGTTCTTC
TRBV30	TRBJ1-1	-	12	-	CAWSPGEGEAFF	TGTGCCTGGAGTCCGGGAGAGGGTGAAGCTTTCTTT
TRBV5-1	TRBJ2-5	-	13	-	CASSYREGETQYF	TGCGCCAGCAGCTACAGGGAAGGGGAGACCCAGTACTTC
TRBV18	TRBJ2-1	few	15	-	CASSGGGGPYNEQFF	TGTGCCAGCTCAGGTGGGGGAGGTCCCTACAATGAGCAGTTCTTC
TRBV5-5	TRBJ2-5	-	15	TRBD2	CASSLAGGLGETQYF	TGTGCCAGCAGCTTGGCGGGAGGGCTAGGGGAGACCCAGTACTTC
TRBV18	TRBJ2-7	-	14	TRBD1	CASSPGTVGLEQYF	TGTGCCAGCTCACCAGGGACAGTTGGGCTCGAGCAGTACTTC
TRBV2	TRBJ2-3	-	15	TRBD1	CAGARDRGRSDTQYF	TGTGCCGGTGCCCGGGACAGGGGGCGGTCAGATACGCAGTATTTT
TRBV11-2	TRBJ2-7	-	11	-	CASSLYYEQYF	TGTGCCAGCAGCTTATACTACGAGCAGTACTTC
TRBV7-8	TRBJ2-5	-	14	TRBD2	CASSRVAGAETQYF	TGTGCCAGCAGCAGGGTAGCGGGAGCCGAGACCCAGTACTTC
TRBV5-5	TRBJ1-2	-	17	-	CASSLDHRAGRNYGYTF	TGTGCCAGCAGCTTGGATCACAGGGCCGGCAGGAACTATGGCTACACCTTC
TRBV11-2	TRBJ2-3	-	17	-	CASSLGPRGTSTDTQYF	TGTGCCAGCAGCTTAGGCCCCCGCGGTACGTCCACAGATACGCAGTATTTT
TRBV29-1	TRBJ2-7	-	11	TRBD2	CSVALAGEQYF	TGCAGCGTAGCACTAGCGGGCGAGCAGTACTTC
TRBV5-1	TRBJ2-7	-	18	TRBD1	CASSLITGQAYRLYEQYF	TGCGCCAGCAGCTTGATAACGGGACAGGCGTACAGGCTCTACGAGCAGTACTTC